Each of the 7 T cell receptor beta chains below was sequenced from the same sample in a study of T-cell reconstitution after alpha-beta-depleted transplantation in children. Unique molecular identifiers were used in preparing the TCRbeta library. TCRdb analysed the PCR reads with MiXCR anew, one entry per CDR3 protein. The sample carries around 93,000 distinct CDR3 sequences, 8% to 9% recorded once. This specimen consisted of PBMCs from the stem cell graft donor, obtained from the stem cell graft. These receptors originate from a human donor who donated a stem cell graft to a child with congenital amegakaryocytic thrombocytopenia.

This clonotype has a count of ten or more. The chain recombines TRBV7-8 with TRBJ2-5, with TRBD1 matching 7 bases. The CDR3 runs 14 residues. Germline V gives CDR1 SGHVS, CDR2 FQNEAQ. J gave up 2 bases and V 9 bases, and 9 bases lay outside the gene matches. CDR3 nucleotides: TGTGCCAGTAAGGACAGGCCGAAGCAAGAGACCCAGTACTTC. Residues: CASKDRPKQETQYF.

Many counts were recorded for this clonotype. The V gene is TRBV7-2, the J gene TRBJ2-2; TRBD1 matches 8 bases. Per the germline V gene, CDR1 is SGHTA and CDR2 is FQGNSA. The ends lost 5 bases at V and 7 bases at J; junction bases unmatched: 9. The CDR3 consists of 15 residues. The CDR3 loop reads CASSPSRQGHGELFF. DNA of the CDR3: TGTGCCAGCAGCCCGTCCCGACAGGGGCACGGGGAGCTGTTTTTT.

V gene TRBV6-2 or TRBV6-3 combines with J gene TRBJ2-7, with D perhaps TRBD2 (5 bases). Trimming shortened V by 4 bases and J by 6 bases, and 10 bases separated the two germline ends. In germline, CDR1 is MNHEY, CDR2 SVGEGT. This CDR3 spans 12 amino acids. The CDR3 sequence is CASSSDEGEQYF. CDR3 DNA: TGTGCCAGCAGTTCCGATGAGGGCGAGCAGTACTTC.

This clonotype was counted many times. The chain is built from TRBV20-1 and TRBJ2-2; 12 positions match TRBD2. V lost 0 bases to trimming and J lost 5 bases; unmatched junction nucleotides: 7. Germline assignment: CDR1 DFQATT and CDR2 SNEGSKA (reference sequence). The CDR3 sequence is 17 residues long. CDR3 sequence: CSARDRLAGVGTGELFF. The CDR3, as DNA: TGCAGTGCTAGAGATAGACTAGCGGGAGTTGGTACCGGGGAGCTGTTTTTT.

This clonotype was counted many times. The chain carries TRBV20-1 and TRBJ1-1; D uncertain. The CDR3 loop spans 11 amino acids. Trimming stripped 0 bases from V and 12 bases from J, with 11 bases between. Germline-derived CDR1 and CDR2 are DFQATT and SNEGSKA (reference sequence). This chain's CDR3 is CSARDIRVPFF. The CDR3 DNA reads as TGCAGTGCTAGAGATATTAGGGTCCCTTTCTTT.

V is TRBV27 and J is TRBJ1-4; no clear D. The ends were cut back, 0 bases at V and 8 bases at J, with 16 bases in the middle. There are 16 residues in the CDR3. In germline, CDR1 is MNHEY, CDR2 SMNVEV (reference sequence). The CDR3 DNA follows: TGTGCCAGCAGTTTATCTCTGGGCGGGGAGGGAGAAAAACTGTTTTTT. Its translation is CASSLSLGGEGEKLFF.

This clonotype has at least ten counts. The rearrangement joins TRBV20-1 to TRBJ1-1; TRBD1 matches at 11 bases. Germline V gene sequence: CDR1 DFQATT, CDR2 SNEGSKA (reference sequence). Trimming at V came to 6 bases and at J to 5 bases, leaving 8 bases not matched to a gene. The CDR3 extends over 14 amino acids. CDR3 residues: CSARDRGYRTEAFF. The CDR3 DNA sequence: TGCAGTGCCCGGGACAGGGGGTATCGTACTGAAGCTTTCTTT.